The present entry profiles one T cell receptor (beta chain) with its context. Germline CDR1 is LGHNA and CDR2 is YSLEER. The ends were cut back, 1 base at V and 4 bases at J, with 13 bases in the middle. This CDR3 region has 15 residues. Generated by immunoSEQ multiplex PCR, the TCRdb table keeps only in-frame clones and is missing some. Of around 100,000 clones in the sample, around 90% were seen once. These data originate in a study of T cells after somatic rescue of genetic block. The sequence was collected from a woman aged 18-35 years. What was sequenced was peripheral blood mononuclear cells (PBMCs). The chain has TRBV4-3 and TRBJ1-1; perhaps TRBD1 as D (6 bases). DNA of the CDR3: TGCGCCAGCAGCCAAGGTGGGGGGCTGGGCACTGAAGCTTTCTTT. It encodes CASSQGGGLGTEAFF.